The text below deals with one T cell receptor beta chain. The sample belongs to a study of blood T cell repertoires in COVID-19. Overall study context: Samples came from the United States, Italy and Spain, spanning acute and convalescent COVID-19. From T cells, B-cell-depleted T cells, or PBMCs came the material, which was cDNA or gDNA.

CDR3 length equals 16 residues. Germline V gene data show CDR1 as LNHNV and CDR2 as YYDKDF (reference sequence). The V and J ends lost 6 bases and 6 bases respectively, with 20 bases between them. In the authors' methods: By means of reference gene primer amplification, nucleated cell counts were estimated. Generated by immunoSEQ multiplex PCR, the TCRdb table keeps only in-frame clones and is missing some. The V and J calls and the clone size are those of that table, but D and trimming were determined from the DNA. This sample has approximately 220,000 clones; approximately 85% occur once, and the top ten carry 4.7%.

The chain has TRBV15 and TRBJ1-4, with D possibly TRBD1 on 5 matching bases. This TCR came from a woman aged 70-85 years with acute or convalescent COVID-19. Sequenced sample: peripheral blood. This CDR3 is CATRFLRGGRDEKLFF. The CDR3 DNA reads TGTGCCACCAGGTTTCTGAGGGGAGGGAGGGATGAAAAACTGTTTTTT.